This is a list of T cell receptor beta chains from one sample in a study of regulatory T cells in long-lasting Graves disease. TCRdb itself ran the multiplex PCR reads through MiXCR, one entry per CDR3 protein. Seen here are roughly 500,000 distinct CDR3 sequences, around 21% observed once, and the top ten hold about 8.3%. This sample comprised peripheral blood mononuclear cells (PBMCs), obtained when the disease was refractory, from a patient treated with antithyroid drugs. The receptors were sampled from a female donor with Graves disease. Each CDR3 is given with its conserved first and last residue. D genes are given only for firm matches. Clone size is stated in some rows and not others, as once, few, many or a class when expanded.

v_gene: TRBV6-1
j_gene: TRBJ1-4
d_gene: NA
abundance: NA
CDR3aa: CASSEFGGATNEKLFF
CDR3nt: TGTGCCAGCAGTGAATTTGGGGGGGCAACTAATGAAAAACTGTTTTTT

v_gene: TRBV6-1
j_gene: TRBJ1-3
d_gene: NA
abundance: NA
CDR3aa: CASSRLNTIYF
CDR3nt: TGTGCCAGCAGTCGACTAAACACCATATATTTT

v_gene: TRBV27
j_gene: TRBJ1-1
d_gene: NA
abundance: NA
CDR3aa: CASSLSLGGSEAFF
CDR3nt: TGTGCCAGCAGTTTATCCCTAGGGGGGAGTGAAGCTTTCTTT

v_gene: TRBV5-4
j_gene: TRBJ2-5
d_gene: TRBD1
abundance: NA
CDR3aa: CASSKTGTGETQYF
CDR3nt: TGTGCCAGCAGTAAGACAGGGACCGGGGAGACCCAGTACTTC

v_gene: TRBV30
j_gene: TRBJ2-5
d_gene: TRBD2
abundance: NA
CDR3aa: CAWAPGLAGVKTQYF
CDR3nt: TGTGCCTGGGCGCCCGGACTAGCGGGAGTAAAGACCCAGTACTTC

v_gene: TRBV12-5
j_gene: TRBJ2-3
d_gene: TRBD2
abundance: once
CDR3aa: CASGQTSGRATDTQYF
CDR3nt: TGTGCTAGTGGTCAAACTAGCGGGAGGGCAACAGATACGCAGTATTTT

v_gene: TRBV11-2
j_gene: TRBJ2-2
d_gene: NA
abundance: NA
CDR3aa: CASSSGFPTGELFF
CDR3nt: TGTGCCAGCAGCTCGGGATTTCCCACCGGGGAGCTGTTTTTT

v_gene: TRBV25-1
j_gene: TRBJ2-5
d_gene: TRBD2
abundance: many
CDR3aa: CASSRFGLGTSGSPGETQYF
CDR3nt: TGTGCCAGCAGTCGGTTCGGGCTAGGGACTAGCGGGAGTCCGGGAGAGACCCAGTACTTC

v_gene: TRBV6-1
j_gene: TRBJ2-7
d_gene: TRBD2
abundance: NA
CDR3aa: CAIDLLAGGPEQYF
CDR3nt: TGTGCCATCGATCTACTAGCGGGGGGCCCCGAGCAGTACTTC

v_gene: TRBV28
j_gene: TRBJ2-1
d_gene: TRBD1
abundance: few
CDR3aa: CASTDAGQGSYNEQFF
CDR3nt: TGTGCCAGCACGGACGCGGGACAGGGCTCCTACAATGAGCAGTTCTTC

v_gene: TRBV28
j_gene: TRBJ2-7
d_gene: TRBD2
abundance: many
CDR3aa: CASSWASGTYEQYF
CDR3nt: TGTGCCAGCAGTTGGGCTAGCGGGACTTACGAGCAGTACTTC

v_gene: TRBV9
j_gene: TRBJ2-1
d_gene: NA
abundance: NA
CDR3aa: CASSVTASSYNEQFF
CDR3nt: TGTGCCAGCAGCGTAACTGCGAGCTCCTACAATGAGCAGTTCTTC

v_gene: TRBV4-2
j_gene: TRBJ2-7
d_gene: TRBD2
abundance: few
CDR3aa: CASSQDVAGEYYEQYF
CDR3nt: TGTGCCAGCAGCCAAGATGTGGCGGGGGAGTACTACGAGCAGTACTTC

v_gene: TRBV6-1
j_gene: TRBJ2-2
d_gene: TRBD1
abundance: few
CDR3aa: CASSHPGQGPGELFF
CDR3nt: TGTGCCAGCAGCCACCCGGGACAGGGGCCCGGGGAGCTGTTTTTT

v_gene: TRBV4-1
j_gene: TRBJ1-2
d_gene: NA
abundance: few
CDR3aa: CASSPSAETYGYTF
CDR3nt: TGCGCCAGCAGCCCCTCCGCGGAGACTTATGGCTACACCTTC

v_gene: TRBV7-9
j_gene: TRBJ2-7
d_gene: TRBD1
abundance: NA
CDR3aa: CASSLEGLTGEVF
CDR3nt: TGTGCCAGCAGCTTAGAGGGTTTGACAGGGGAAGTGTTC

v_gene: TRBV7-6
j_gene: TRBJ2-7
d_gene: TRBD2
abundance: NA
CDR3aa: CASSSASGNYEQYF
CDR3nt: TGTGCCAGCAGCTCGGCTAGCGGGAACTACGAGCAGTACTTC

v_gene: TRBV7-8
j_gene: TRBJ1-1
d_gene: NA
abundance: many
CDR3aa: CASSLVSRGDTEAFF
CDR3nt: TGTGCCAGCAGCTTAGTGTCCAGGGGCGACACTGAAGCTTTCTTT

v_gene: TRBV2
j_gene: TRBJ1-1
d_gene: NA
abundance: many
CDR3aa: CASSEARGYTEAFF
CDR3nt: TGTGCCAGCAGTGAAGCGCGGGGGTACACTGAAGCTTTCTTT

v_gene: TRBV6-1
j_gene: TRBJ2-7
d_gene: NA
abundance: few
CDR3aa: CASSEAPQRYSYEQYF
CDR3nt: TGTGCCAGCAGTGAAGCGCCTCAGCGGTACTCCTACGAGCAGTACTTC

v_gene: TRBV4-1
j_gene: TRBJ2-7
d_gene: TRBD2
abundance: NA
CDR3aa: CASSQDSPGGLYEQYF
CDR3nt: TGCGCCAGCAGCCAAGATAGTCCGGGAGGATTGTACGAGCAGTACTTC

v_gene: TRBV7-8
j_gene: TRBJ1-2
d_gene: NA
abundance: many
CDR3aa: CASSYARQDVIYGYTF
CDR3nt: TGTGCCAGCAGCTACGCCCGTCAGGATGTCATCTATGGCTACACCTTC

v_gene: TRBV7-2
j_gene: TRBJ2-5
d_gene: TRBD2
abundance: many
CDR3aa: CASSSDLGTSDQETQYF
CDR3nt: TGTGCCAGCAGCTCCGACCTGGGGACTAGCGACCAAGAGACCCAGTACTTC

v_gene: TRBV6-5
j_gene: TRBJ2-2
d_gene: NA
abundance: NA
CDR3aa: CASSYTARLNTGELFF
CDR3nt: TGTGCCAGCAGTTATACGGCTAGACTAAACACCGGGGAGCTGTTTTTT

v_gene: TRBV20-1
j_gene: TRBJ1-2
d_gene: TRBD1
abundance: many
CDR3aa: CSADRTGTSYGYTF
CDR3nt: TGCAGTGCAGACCGGACAGGTACCTCCTATGGCTACACCTTC

v_gene: TRBV28
j_gene: TRBJ2-7
d_gene: TRBD1
abundance: NA
CDR3aa: CASATGAYEQYF
CDR3nt: TGTGCCAGCGCAACAGGGGCCTACGAGCAGTACTTC

v_gene: TRBV12-3/TRBV12-4
j_gene: TRBJ1-6
d_gene: NA
abundance: many
CDR3aa: CASSPGHHANSPLHF
CDR3nt: TGTGCCAGCAGCCCCGGACACCACGCAAATTCACCCCTCCACTTT

v_gene: TRBV19
j_gene: TRBJ2-2
d_gene: NA
abundance: NA
CDR3aa: CASSDGPNTGELFF
CDR3nt: TGTGCCAGTAGCGACGGTCCGAACACCGGGGAGCTGTTTTTT

v_gene: TRBV7-2
j_gene: TRBJ2-5
d_gene: TRBD1
abundance: many
CDR3aa: CASTPGTGNTQYF
CDR3nt: TGTGCCAGCACCCCTGGGACAGGGAATACCCAGTACTTC

v_gene: TRBV9
j_gene: TRBJ2-7
d_gene: TRBD1
abundance: many
CDR3aa: CASSVGTGAYEQYF
CDR3nt: TGTGCCAGCAGCGTCGGGACAGGGGCCTACGAGCAGTACTTC

v_gene: TRBV7-9
j_gene: TRBJ2-7
d_gene: NA
abundance: many
CDR3aa: CASSTVPGDEQYF
CDR3nt: TGTGCCAGCAGCACTGTACCAGGGGACGAGCAGTACTTC

v_gene: TRBV4-2
j_gene: TRBJ2-2
d_gene: TRBD1
abundance: NA
CDR3aa: CASGGQDTGELFF
CDR3nt: TGTGCCAGCGGCGGACAGGACACCGGGGAGCTGTTTTTT

v_gene: TRBV11-1
j_gene: TRBJ1-1
d_gene: NA
abundance: many
CDR3aa: CASRSTRAWTEAFF
CDR3nt: TGTGCCAGCAGGTCCACCAGGGCTTGGACTGAAGCTTTCTTT

v_gene: TRBV7-2
j_gene: TRBJ2-4
d_gene: NA
abundance: NA
CDR3aa: CASSRSSSGNIQYF
CDR3nt: TGTGCCAGCAGCCGCAGTTCCTCGGGAAACATTCAGTACTTC

v_gene: TRBV7-9
j_gene: TRBJ2-5
d_gene: NA
abundance: many
CDR3aa: CASSLGSSVPPETQYF
CDR3nt: TGTGCCAGCAGCTTAGGTTCCAGTGTTCCGCCAGAGACCCAGTACTTC

v_gene: TRBV25-1
j_gene: TRBJ1-5
d_gene: NA
abundance: NA
CDR3aa: CASSEFGTGDQHF
CDR3nt: TGTGCCAGCAGTGAATTTGGAACAGGTGATCAACATTTT

v_gene: TRBV27
j_gene: TRBJ1-1
d_gene: NA
abundance: NA
CDR3aa: CASSPPPGPNTEAFF
CDR3nt: TGTGCCAGCAGTCCTCCGCCGGGGCCGAACACTGAAGCTTTCTTT

v_gene: TRBV12-3/TRBV12-4
j_gene: TRBJ2-7
d_gene: NA
abundance: many
CDR3aa: CASSLRGQYYEQYF
CDR3nt: TGTGCCAGCAGTTTAAGGGGCCAGTATTACGAGCAGTACTTC

v_gene: TRBV6-1
j_gene: TRBJ2-5
d_gene: NA
abundance: NA
CDR3aa: CASSEGGGQYF
CDR3nt: TGTGCCAGCAGTGAGGGGGGTGGCCAGTACTTC

v_gene: TRBV2
j_gene: TRBJ1-1
d_gene: NA
abundance: many
CDR3aa: CASSGGGTPRNTEAFF
CDR3nt: TGTGCCAGCAGTGGAGGTGGCACACCAAGGAACACTGAAGCTTTCTTT

v_gene: TRBV5-1
j_gene: TRBJ2-3
d_gene: TRBD2
abundance: NA
CDR3aa: CASSPGTSGRTHTDTQYF
CDR3nt: TGCGCCAGCAGCCCCGGGACTAGCGGGAGGACACACACAGATACGCAGTATTTT

v_gene: TRBV28
j_gene: TRBJ1-1
d_gene: TRBD1
abundance: many
CDR3aa: CASLLFGTGGTEAFF
CDR3nt: TGTGCCAGCCTTCTCTTCGGGACAGGGGGCACTGAAGCTTTCTTT

v_gene: TRBV6-1
j_gene: TRBJ1-1
d_gene: NA
abundance: many
CDR3aa: CASSEGSGEAFF
CDR3nt: TGTGCCAGCAGTGAAGGGTCCGGTGAAGCTTTCTTT